These 20 T cell receptor beta chains were sequenced from one sample in a study of T cell responses to AZD1222 COVID-19 vaccine. TCRdb's table, derived via immunoSEQ multiplex PCR, lists solely in-frame clones and lacks some. The sample contains 250,000 to 300,000 clones, approximately 94% of which appear only once. Specimen: peripheral blood, collected 28 days after the second AZD1222 dose. The receptors were sampled from an adult who received the AZD1222 COVID-19 vaccine.

The chain joins TRBV19 to TRBJ1-1; 7 bases are shared with TRBD1. Germline V gene data show CDR1 as LNHDA and CDR2 as SQIVND (reference sequence). This CDR3 comprises 18 residues. J lost 0 bases, V lost 9 bases, and 19 bases had no gene match. The CDR3 here is CASRQGAGRAYLNTEAFF. The CDR3 nucleotides read TGTGCCAGCAGACAGGGAGCAGGAAGGGCTTACCTGAACACTGAAGCTTTCTTT.

This clone was counted once. The chain has TRBV6-5 and TRBJ1-5; D remains unclear. CDR1 is MNHEY and CDR2 is SVGAGI in the germline V gene. The CDR3 runs 16 residues. The germline V and J ends were trimmed by 2 bases and 0 bases, with 11 bases remaining between them. The CDR3 bases are TGTGCCAGCAGTTACAGGGCGCCATTTAGCAATCAGCCCCAGCATTTT. Translation gives CASSYRAPFSNQPQHF.

The J gene is TRBJ1-1, the V gene TRBV9; D gene unclear. Germline CDR1 is SGDLS and CDR2 is YYNGEE. V was pared by 3 bases and J by 3 bases, with 6 bases between. The CDR3 is 12 residues long. The CDR3 reads CASSARDTEAFF. CDR3 bases: TGTGCCAGCAGCGCTAGGGACACTGAAGCTTTCTTT.

This clone has more than one count but fewer than ten. The rearrangement uses TRBV28 and TRBJ2-7; D is unresolved. Trimming removed 7 bases from V and 4 bases from J, with 14 bases in between. Germline V gives CDR1 MDHEN, CDR2 SYDVKM. This CDR3 has 13 residues. The CDR3 sequence is CASTAVPGYEQYF. In DNA form, the CDR3 reads TGTGCCAGCACGGCAGTTCCTGGGTACGAGCAGTACTTC.

The V gene is TRBV6-1, the J gene TRBJ1-5; no clear D gene. This CDR3 has 14 amino acids. Per the germline V gene, CDR1 is MNHNS and CDR2 is SASEGT. Deletions cut 2 bases from V and 7 bases from J, with 12 bases between. This CDR3 is CASSERQTTQPQHF. CDR3 coding DNA: TGTGCCAGCAGTGAAAGGCAGACGACACAGCCCCAGCATTTT.

In its sample, this clone was seen once. The genes are TRBV5-1 and TRBJ1-3; maybe TRBD1 (5 bases). CDR1 and CDR2 (germline): SGHRS, YFSETQ. V shed 1 base and J shed 4 bases, with 12 bases lying between them. The CDR3 covers 15 residues. In nucleotides, the CDR3 is TGCGCCAGCAGCTTGTCTCCAGGGAAGGGAAACACCATATATTTT. Translated, it gives CASSLSPGKGNTIYF.

The chain has TRBV7-8 and TRBJ2-7; D unresolved. Trimming removed 3 bases from V and 0 bases from J, with 24 bases in between. The CDR3 consists of 19 residues. Germline-derived CDR1 and CDR2 are SGHVS and FQNEAQ. The chain's CDR3 is CASSLSGSPTSTFSYEQYF. CDR3 coding DNA: TGTGCCAGCAGCTTGTCGGGCAGCCCGACCTCAACTTTCTCCTACGAGCAGTACTTC.

For this clone: At one boundary the junction diverges from the germline segment, which might be a read error. The chain uses TRBV28 and TRBJ2-1; a weak D match, TRBD2 (6 bases). The germline CDR1 and CDR2 sequences are MDHEN and SYDVKM. The CDR3 runs 14 residues. CDR3 sequence: CANSRRASYNEQFF. The CDR3 DNA follows: TGTGCCAACAGTCGGAGGGCCTCCTACAATGAGCAGTTCTTC.

The genes are TRBV4-1 and TRBJ2-7, with D perhaps TRBD1 (5 bases). The V end lost 0 bases, the J end lost 0 bases, and 18 bases lay between the germline ends. Germline V gene sequence: CDR1 MGHRA, CDR2 YSYEKL. This CDR3 comprises 18 residues. The CDR3 here is CASSQDRNRYGLSYEQYF. The DNA of the CDR3 is TGCGCCAGCAGCCAAGATAGGAACAGGTATGGCCTCTCCTACGAGCAGTACTTC.

J is TRBJ1-2 and V is TRBV6-4, with D unclear. The germline V gene encodes CDR1 MRHNA and CDR2 SNTAGT. This CDR3 has 16 amino acids. V shed 4 bases and J shed 0 bases, with 15 bases lying between them. DNA of the CDR3: TGTGCCAGCAGTGTTACAGCCGCCGGGTCTAACTATGGCTACACCTTC. Protein: CASSVTAAGSNYGYTF.

This sequence joins TRBV13 and TRBJ2-7, with 8 bases aligning to TRBD2. This CDR3 comprises 17 residues. Germline V gives CDR1 PRHDT, CDR2 FYEKMQ (reference sequence). V lost 3 bases, J lost 2 bases, and 12 bases stayed unmatched. CDR3 sequence reads: CASSLTSGRFLPYEQYF. CDR3 bases: TGTGCCAGCAGCTTGACCAGCGGGAGATTTTTACCCTACGAGCAGTACTTC.

The chain recombines TRBV5-1 with TRBJ2-1; D may match TRBD1 or TRBD2 (6 bases each). Trimming took off 2 bases at V and 4 bases at J, with 13 bases between the two ends. Germline V CDR1 and CDR2: SGHRS, YFSETQ. This CDR3 has 15 amino acids. CDR3 bases: TGCGCCAGCAGCTTAGGCGGGACAATGTACAATGAGCAGTTCTTC. As protein: CASSLGGTMYNEQFF.

The chain links TRBV18 to TRBJ2-2; TRBD1 matches 9 bases. The CDR3 consists of 20 residues. Germline trimming cut 1 base from V and 6 bases from J; bases unmatched to any gene: 18. Germline V gene lookup returns CDR1 KGHSH and CDR2 LQKENI. The CDR3 coding sequence is TGTGCCAGCTCACCACTCGGACAGGGGCGGGACCCTTCGACCCCCGGGGAGCTGTTTTTT. Amino acids: CASSPLGQGRDPSTPGELFF.

The chain links TRBV5-1 to TRBJ2-7; TRBD1 agrees at 9 bases. The germline gives CDR1 SGHRS, CDR2 YFSETQ. V was clipped by 6 bases and J by 3 bases; unmatched bases: 7. The CDR3 contains 14 residues. In DNA, the CDR3 is TGCGCCAGCAAGGTGTTGACAGGGGGCTACGAGCAGTACTTC. Translation gives CASKVLTGGYEQYF.

The genes are TRBV5-5 and TRBJ2-2, with 11 bases lining up with TRBD1. The trim removed 3 bases at V and 4 bases at J, leaving 2 bases unmatched. Germline V gene lookup returns CDR1 SGHKS and CDR2 YYEKEE (reference sequence). The CDR3 runs 15 residues. The CDR3 DNA sequence: TGTGCCAGCAGCTGGGGACAGGGGGGCACCGGGGAGCTGTTTTTT. This sequence encodes CASSWGQGGTGELFF.

This clone was seen only once. The chain links TRBV3-1 (or the pseudogene TRBV3-2) to TRBJ1-2, with no clear D. V dropped 1 base and J dropped 2 bases, with 8 bases sitting between them. The CDR3 is made up of 14 amino acids. Germline V lookup: CDR1 LGHDT, CDR2 YNNKEL (reference sequence). CDR3 amino acids: CASSQVVENYGYTF. DNA for the CDR3: TGTGCCAGCAGCCAAGTTGTAGAAAACTATGGCTACACCTTC.

Only one count was recorded for this clone. J is TRBJ2-2 and V is TRBV3-1 (or the pseudogene TRBV3-2), with D perhaps TRBD1 (5 bases). The CDR3 loop spans 15 amino acids. CDR1 is LGHDT, CDR2 YNNKEL, per germline (reference sequence). Deletions cut 4 bases from V and 5 bases from J, with 14 bases between. The CDR3 region is CASSRQYQGTGELFF. The CDR3 DNA sequence: TGTGCCAGCAGCCGACAGTACCAAGGGACCGGGGAGCTGTTTTTT.

This clone showed up just a few times. V and J are TRBV19 and TRBJ2-1, with TRBD2 identical over 11 bases. Germline lookup yields CDR1 LNHDA and CDR2 SQIVND (reference sequence). V shed 4 bases and J 6 bases; nucleotides not matched to a gene: 8. CDR3 length equals 16 residues. The CDR3 reads CASSTTSGSPLNEQFF. For the CDR3, the DNA is TGTGCCAGTAGTACTACTAGCGGGAGCCCCCTCAATGAGCAGTTCTTC. Supplemented by reference TRBV19 and TRBJ2-1, the full variable domain reads DGGITQSPKYLFRKEGQNVTLSCEQNLNHDAMYWYRQDPGQGLRLIYYSQIVNDFQKGDIAEGYSVSREKKESFPLTVTSAQKNPTAFYLCASSTTSGSPLNEQFFGPGTRLTVL.

The CDR3, as DNA: TGTGCCAGCAACCGTGCTGAAGCTTTCTTT. Translation gives CASNRAEAFF. The chain links TRBV27 to TRBJ1-1; D ambiguous. From germline, CDR1 is MNHEY and CDR2 SMNVEV (reference sequence). The V gene lost 7 bases and the J gene lost 6 bases, with 6 bases spanning the gap. CDR3 length equals 10 residues.

The chain couples TRBV28 to TRBJ2-2; 7 positions agree with TRBD1. This CDR3 has 15 residues. V trimming: 2 bases; J trimming: 5 bases; junction bases outside the gene matches: 5. Germline CDR1 reads MDHEN; CDR2 reads SYDVKM. CDR3 residues: CASSLGDRVTGELFF. The CDR3 DNA reads TGTGCCAGCAGTTTAGGAGACAGGGTAACCGGGGAGCTGTTTTTT.